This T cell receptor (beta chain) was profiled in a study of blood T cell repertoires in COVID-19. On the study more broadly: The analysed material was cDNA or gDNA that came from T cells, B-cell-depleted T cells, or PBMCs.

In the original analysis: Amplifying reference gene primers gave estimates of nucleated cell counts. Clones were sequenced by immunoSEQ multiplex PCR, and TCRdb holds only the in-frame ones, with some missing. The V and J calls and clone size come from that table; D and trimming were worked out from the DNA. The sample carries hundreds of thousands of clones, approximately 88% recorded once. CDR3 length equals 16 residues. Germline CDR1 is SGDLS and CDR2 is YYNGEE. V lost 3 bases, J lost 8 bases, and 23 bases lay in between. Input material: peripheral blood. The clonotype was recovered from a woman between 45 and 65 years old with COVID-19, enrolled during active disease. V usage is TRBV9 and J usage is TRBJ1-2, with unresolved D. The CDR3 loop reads CASSDLRAALSNGYTF. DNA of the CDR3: TGTGCCAGCAGCGACCTGAGGGCAGCTCTTTCCAACGGCTACACCTTC.